The 23 T cell receptor beta chains given below trace back to one sample, sequenced in a study of identical twins. A single record per CDR3 protein comes from TCRdb applying MiXCR to the 5' RACE reads. The repertoire holds around 1.7 million distinct CDR3 sequences, with about 32% as singletons. Sequences were obtained from cord blood. The origin of the receptors is a newborn girl in good health.

This clonotype occurred a few times. The rearrangement uses TRBV3-1 and TRBJ2-3, with TRBD1 as a possible D gene (6 bases). In germline, CDR1 is LGHDT, CDR2 YNNKEL (reference sequence). The germline V and J ends were trimmed by 4 bases and 3 bases, with 14 bases remaining between them. The CDR3 is 15 amino acids. CDR3 DNA: TGTGCCAGCAGCCCCGACAGGTCACGAACAGATACGCAGTATTTT. The encoded protein is CASSPDRSRTDTQYF.

The V and J genes are TRBV20-1 and TRBJ2-7, with D perhaps being TRBD1 or TRBD2 (5 bases each). Germline V CDR1 and CDR2: DFQATT, SNEGSKA (reference sequence). V lost 3 bases to trimming and J lost 3 bases, with 15 bases between them. This CDR3 has 14 amino acids. The DNA of the CDR3 is TGCAGTGCTAGGGAACCGGGACCAGGCTACGAGCAGTACTTC. Translated: CSAREPGPGYEQYF.

This clonotype was observed many times. J is TRBJ2-4 and V is TRBV6-5; unclear D gene. V was cut by 2 bases and J by 5 bases, with 13 bases left in between. There are 15 residues in the CDR3. The germline gives CDR1 MNHEY, CDR2 SVGAGI. In DNA form, the CDR3 reads TGTGCCAGCAGTTACCGAACCCCCGGACAAAACATTCAGTACTTC. The encoded protein is CASSYRTPGQNIQYF.

The chain combines TRBV2 with TRBJ2-7; the D gene is possibly TRBD1 (6 bases). Germline V CDR1 and CDR2: SNHLY, FYNNEI. The ends were cut back, 6 bases at V and 2 bases at J, with 17 bases in the middle. This CDR3 has 15 amino acids. CDR3 sequence (DNA): TGTGCCAGCAGAGATACAGGGCTTACCACCTACGAGCAGTACTTC. This gives the protein CASRDTGLTTYEQYF. Supplemented by reference TRBV2 and TRBJ2-7, the full variable domain reads EPEVTQTPSHQVTQMGQEVILRCVPISNHLYFYWYRQILGQKVEFLVSFYNNEISEKSEIFDDQFSVERPDGSNFTLKIRSTKLEDSAMYFCASRDTGLTTYEQYFGPGTRLTVT.

The CDR3 sequence is CASRTRTAEKLFF. DNA for the CDR3: TGTGCCAGCAGGACTAGGACAGCAGAAAAACTGTTTTTT. The rearrangement uses TRBV27 and TRBJ1-4; tentatively, D is TRBD1 (6 bases). The CDR3 sequence is 13 residues long. Deletions cut 6 bases from V and 8 bases from J, with 13 bases between. Per the germline V gene, CDR1 is MNHEY and CDR2 is SMNVEV (reference sequence).

The V gene is TRBV30, the J gene TRBJ2-3; a possible D gene is TRBD1 (5 bases). Germline CDR1 is GTSNPN and CDR2 is SVGIG (reference sequence). This CDR3 contains 13 residues. V shed 0 bases and J shed 3 bases, with 7 bases lying between them. CDR3 DNA sequence: TGTGCCTGGAGTGTAAAGGGGACAGATACGCAGTATTTT. Protein: CAWSVKGTDTQYF.

The chain uses TRBV7-6 and TRBJ2-2, with 13 positions matching TRBD2. This CDR3 has 13 amino acids. Losses at the gene ends were 10 bases for V and 5 bases for J; bases not matched to a gene: 1. The germline V gene encodes CDR1 SGHVS and CDR2 FNYEAQ. CDR3 nucleotide sequence: TGTGCCAAGGGACTAGCGGGAACCGGGGAGCTGTTTTTT. Translating gives CAKGLAGTGELFF.

This clonotype was seen at least ten times. The chain is built from TRBV5-1 and TRBJ2-7; D gene uncertain. Trimming took 2 bases from V and 9 from J, leaving 12 bases between them. The CDR3 sequence is 12 residues long. CDR1 is SGHRS and CDR2 is YFSETQ in the germline V gene. CDR3 loop: CASSFGSQGQYF. Here the CDR3 DNA reads TGCGCCAGCAGCTTCGGGTCTCAAGGGCAGTACTTC. The variable domain in full, completed from reference TRBV5-1 and TRBJ2-7, reads KAGVTQTPRYLIKTRGQQVTLSCSPISGHRSVSWYQQTPGQGLQFLFEYFSETQRNKGNFPGRFSGRQFSNSRSEMNVSTLELGDSALYLCASSFGSQGQYFGPGTRLTVT.

V usage is TRBV5-6 and J usage is TRBJ1-1; no reliable D call. CDR1 is SGHDT and CDR2 is YYEEEE in the germline V gene. V was pared by 4 bases and J by 4 bases, with 17 bases between. This CDR3 region has 15 residues. CDR3 nucleotides: TGTGCCAGCAGCCCTCCGGGATTCTACTTCACTGAAGCTTTCTTT. Amino acid sequence: CASSPPGFYFTEAFF.

The rearrangement uses TRBV28 and TRBJ2-7; 14 bases fit TRBD2. In germline, CDR1 is MDHEN, CDR2 SYDVKM. V gave up 8 bases and J gave up 3 bases; unmatched junction bases: 12. The CDR3 runs 17 residues. Written as DNA, the CDR3 is TGTGCCAGCTCAGCAGGGACTAGCGGGGGCTTAATCTACGAGCAGTACTTC. Residues: CASSAGTSGGLIYEQYF.

In this sample, this clonotype turned up many times. The gene calls are TRBV10-3 and TRBJ2-5; 10 bases map to TRBD2. The end of the DNA aligns better with TRBJ2-4, so the J call may be wrong. CDR3 length: 14 residues. CDR1 is ENHRY and CDR2 is SYGVKD in the germline V gene. In DNA, the CDR3 is TGTGCCATCAGCCCTAGCGGGGGATCGAACATTCAGTACTTC. Protein: CAISPSGGSNIQYF.

The chain employs TRBV29-1 and TRBJ1-1; possibly TRBD1 for D (5 bases). The V gene lost 4 bases and the J gene lost 0 bases, with 12 bases spanning the gap. The CDR3 spans 14 residues. Germline values: CDR1 SQVTM, CDR2 ANQGSEA. As DNA, the CDR3 is TGCAGCGTTGTGAGGGGTTTTATGAACACTGAAGCTTTCTTT. Its translation: CSVVRGFMNTEAFF.

Concerning this clonotype: Germline is not matched at one junction end, which may reflect a read error. This chain uses TRBV28 with TRBJ2-1; 8 bases fit TRBD2. The CDR3 totals 18 residues. The germline gives CDR1 MDHEN, CDR2 SYDVKM. The CDR3, as DNA: TGTGCCAGCAGTTTTCCCCGGGGACTAGTGCCTTCCTACGATGAGCAGTTCTTC. It encodes CASSFPRGLVPSYDEQFF.

The genes are TRBV20-1 and TRBJ2-1; D gene ambiguous. V was pared by 0 bases and J by 0 bases, with 9 bases between. Looked up from germline, CDR1 is DFQATT and CDR2 is SNEGSKA (reference sequence). The CDR3 has 15 amino acids. The CDR3 sequence: CSARDARSSYNEQFF. In nucleotides, the CDR3 is TGCAGTGCTAGAGATGCCAGGAGCTCCTACAATGAGCAGTTCTTC.

The chain combines TRBV5-1 with TRBJ2-2; TRBD1 might be the D (5 bases). Germline V gene data show CDR1 as SGHRS and CDR2 as YFSETQ. Between the trimmed V and J ends, which lost 0 bases and 5 bases, there was a span of 8 bases. This CDR3 has 14 residues. This chain's CDR3 is CASSLVGVTGELFF. The CDR3 DNA reads TGCGCCAGCAGCTTGGTAGGGGTAACCGGGGAGCTGTTTTTT.

This clonotype was observed once. A much larger clonotype is one base distant, so this may be a read error. The chain recombines TRBV5-1 with TRBJ2-7; no definite D call. Trimming took off 0 bases at V and 5 bases at J, with 12 bases between the two ends. Germline CDR1 SGHRS, CDR2 YFSETQ. This CDR3 contains 14 residues. The CDR3 sequence: CASSLAGRRDEQYF. The CDR3 nucleotides are TGCGCCAGCAGCTTGGCCGGCAGGAGAGACGAGCAGTACTTC.

This clonotype was found many times. DNA for the CDR3: TGTGCCAGCAGTTTAGTTCTAGCGGGCAATGAGCAGTTCTTC. Translation: CASSLVLAGNEQFF. The chain joins TRBV12-3 or TRBV12-4 to TRBJ2-1, with 8 bases lining up with TRBD2. The length of the CDR3 is 14 residues. With 1 base clipped from V and 6 bases from J, the junction kept 2 bases outside the gene matches.

The genes are TRBV5-1 and TRBJ2-3; TRBD1 agrees at 7 bases. The V gene's germline CDR1 is SGHRS and CDR2 YFSETQ. Losses at the gene ends were 5 bases for V and 1 base for J; bases not matched to a gene: 7. The CDR3 is 15 amino acids. The CDR3 DNA is TGCGCCAGCAGACCCCGACAGGGAGGCACAGATACGCAGTATTTT. Its protein is CASRPRQGGTDTQYF.

This clonotype was recorded a few times. The chain couples TRBV20-1 to TRBJ1-1; 8 nucleotides align to TRBD1. The CDR3 spans 16 residues. Trimming cost V 1 base and J 0 bases; bases outside gene matches: 7. CDR1 is DFQATT and CDR2 is SNEGSKA in the germline V gene (reference sequence). CDR3 region: CSARATGTGMNTEAFF. The CDR3 bases are TGCAGTGCTAGAGCTACCGGGACAGGCATGAACACTGAAGCTTTCTTT.

This clonotype was found many times. The chain uses TRBV2 and TRBJ2-4; 8 bases align to TRBD1. CDR1 and CDR2 (germline): SNHLY, FYNNEI. With V trimmed by 6 bases and J by 6 bases, 1 base remained unmatched. This CDR3 comprises 12 residues. CDR3 in DNA: TGTGCCAGCAGGGACAGGGTAAACATTCAGTACTTC. Its translation is CASRDRVNIQYF. The complete variable domain, with remaining parts taken from reference TRBV2 and TRBJ2-4, reads EPEVTQTPSHQVTQMGQEVILRCVPISNHLYFYWYRQILGQKVEFLVSFYNNEISEKSEIFDDQFSVERPDGSNFTLKIRSTKLEDSAMYFCASRDRVNIQYFGAGTRLSVL.

V is TRBV21-1 and J is TRBJ1-3. TRBV21-1 counts as a pseudogene. The CDR3 extends over 14 amino acids. CDR3 sequence (DNA): TGTGCCAGCAGCCCTCGAGAAGGGGGAAACACCATATATTTT. This translates into CASSPREGGNTIYF.

The rearrangement uses TRBV10-3 and TRBJ1-4; D may be TRBD1 (6 bases). CDR3 size: 15 residues. V was cut by 4 bases and J by 6 bases, with 15 bases left in between. Germline CDR1 is ENHRY and CDR2 is SYGVKD. The CDR3 region has the DNA TGTGCCATCAGTGCGACGGGGGCGGTAGATGAAAAACTGTTTTTT. The encoded protein is CAISATGAVDEKLFF.

This clonotype was counted between two and nine times. The chain links TRBV5-1 to TRBJ1-6; tentatively, D is TRBD1 (5 bases). Germline CDR1 SGHRS, CDR2 YFSETQ. There are 14 residues in the CDR3. Trimming removed 1 base from V and 8 bases from J, with 10 bases in between. CDR3 sequence (DNA): TGCGCCAGCAGCTTGTCGGGGGATGATTCACCCCTCCACTTT. This translates into CASSLSGDDSPLHF.